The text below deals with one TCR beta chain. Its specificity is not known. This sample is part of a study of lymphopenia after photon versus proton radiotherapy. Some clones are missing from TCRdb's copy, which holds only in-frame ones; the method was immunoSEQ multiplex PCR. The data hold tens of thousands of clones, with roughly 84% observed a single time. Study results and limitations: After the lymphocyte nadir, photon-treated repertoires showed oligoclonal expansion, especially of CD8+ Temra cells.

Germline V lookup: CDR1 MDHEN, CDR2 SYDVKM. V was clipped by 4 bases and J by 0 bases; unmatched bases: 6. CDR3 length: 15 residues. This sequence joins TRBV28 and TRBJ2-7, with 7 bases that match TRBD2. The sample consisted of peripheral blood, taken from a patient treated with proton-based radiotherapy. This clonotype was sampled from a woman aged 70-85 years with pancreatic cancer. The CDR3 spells CASSSGASGSYEQYF. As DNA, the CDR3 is TGTGCCAGCAGTTCTGGGGCTAGCGGCTCCTACGAGCAGTACTTC.